This T cell receptor beta chain was recorded in a study of cytomegalovirus exposure and HLA in healthy donors. Findings of the study overall: Rare TCR sequences predominated, though certain public TCRs were found in many donors. The study listed roughly 160 cytomegalovirus-associated TCR beta chains.

Notes on this clone: Antigen: not known.

Here immunoSEQ multiplex PCR was the method, and the copy in TCRdb shows in-frame clones only, minus some. This repertoire shows some 86,000 clones, roughly 93% found once; its top ten account for approximately 4%. Germline V gene lookup returns CDR1 ENHRY and CDR2 SYGVKD. The ends were cut back, 3 bases at V and 5 bases at J, with 13 bases in the middle. This CDR3 contains 14 residues. Sequencing used PBMCs. This receptor was taken from a woman in her 30s in good health and CMV-seronegative. The chain carries TRBV10-3 and TRBJ1-1; a possible D gene is TRBD1 (5 bases). CDR3: CAISEVARGTEAFF. The CDR3 DNA reads TGTGCCATCAGTGAAGTGGCGCGGGGGACTGAAGCTTTCTTT.